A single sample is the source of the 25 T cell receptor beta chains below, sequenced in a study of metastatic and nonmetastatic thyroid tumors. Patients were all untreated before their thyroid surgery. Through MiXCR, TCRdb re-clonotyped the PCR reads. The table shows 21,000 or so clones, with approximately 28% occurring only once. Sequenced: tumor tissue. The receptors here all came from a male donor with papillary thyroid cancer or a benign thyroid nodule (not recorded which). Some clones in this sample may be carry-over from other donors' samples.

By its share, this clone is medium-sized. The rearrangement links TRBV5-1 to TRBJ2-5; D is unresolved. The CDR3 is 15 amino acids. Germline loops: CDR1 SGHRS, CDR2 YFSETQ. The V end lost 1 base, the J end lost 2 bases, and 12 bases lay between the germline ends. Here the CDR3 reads CASSLIPAMQETQYF. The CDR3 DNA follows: TGCGCCAGCAGCTTGATCCCAGCTATGCAAGAGACCCAGTACTTC. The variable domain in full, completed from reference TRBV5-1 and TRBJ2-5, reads KAGVTQTPRYLIKTRGQQVTLSCSPISGHRSVSWYQQTPGQGLQFLFEYFSETQRNKGNFPGRFSGRQFSNSRSEMNVSTLELGDSALYLCASSLIPAMQETQYFGPGTRLLVL.

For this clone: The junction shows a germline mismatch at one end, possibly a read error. CDR3 region: CTSITGTSGIDTQYF. CDR3 DNA: TGTACCAGCATCACTGGGACTAGCGGGATCGATACGCAGTATTTT. The chain employs TRBV28 and TRBJ2-3; 13 bases are shared with TRBD2. CDR1 MDHEN and CDR2 SYDVKM come from the germline V gene. The CDR3 runs 15 residues.

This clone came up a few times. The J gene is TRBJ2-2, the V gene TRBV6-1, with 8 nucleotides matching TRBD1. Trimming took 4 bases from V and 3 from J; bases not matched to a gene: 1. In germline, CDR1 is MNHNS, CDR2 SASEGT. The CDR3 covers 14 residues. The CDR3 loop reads CASSVTGDTGELFF. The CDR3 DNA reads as TGTGCCAGCAGTGTGACAGGGGACACCGGGGAGCTGTTTTTT.

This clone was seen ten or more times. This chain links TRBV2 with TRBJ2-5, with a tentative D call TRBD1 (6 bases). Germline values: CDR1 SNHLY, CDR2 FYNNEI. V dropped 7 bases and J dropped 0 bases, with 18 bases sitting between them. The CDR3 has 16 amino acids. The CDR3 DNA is TGTGCCAGCAATCTTCGCCAGGACAGTAACCAAGAGACCCAGTACTTC. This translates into CASNLRQDSNQETQYF. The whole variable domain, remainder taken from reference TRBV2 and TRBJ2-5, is EPEVTQTPSHQVTQMGQEVILRCVPISNHLYFYWYRQILGQKVEFLVSFYNNEISEKSEIFDDQFSVERPDGSNFTLKIRSTKLEDSAMYFCASNLRQDSNQETQYFGPGTRLLVL.

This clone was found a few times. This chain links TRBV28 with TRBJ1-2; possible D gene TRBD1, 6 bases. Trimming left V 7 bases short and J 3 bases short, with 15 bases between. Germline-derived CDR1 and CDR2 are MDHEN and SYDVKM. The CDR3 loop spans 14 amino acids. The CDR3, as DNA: TGTGCCAGCACCGTTCAGGGGACTTACTATGGCTACACCTTC. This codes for CASTVQGTYYGYTF.

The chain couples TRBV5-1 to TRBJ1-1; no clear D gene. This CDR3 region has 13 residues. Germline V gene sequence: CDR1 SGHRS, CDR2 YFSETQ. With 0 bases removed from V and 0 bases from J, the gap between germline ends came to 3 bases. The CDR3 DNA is TGCGCCAGCAGCTTGGCACTGAACACTGAAGCTTTCTTT. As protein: CASSLALNTEAFF.

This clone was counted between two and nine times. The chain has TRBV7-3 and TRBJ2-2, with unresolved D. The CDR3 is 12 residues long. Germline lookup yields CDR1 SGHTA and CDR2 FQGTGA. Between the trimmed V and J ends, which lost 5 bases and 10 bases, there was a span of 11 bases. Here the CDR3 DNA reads TGTGCCAGCAGCAAAATAGCCGAGGAGCTGTTTTTT. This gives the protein CASSKIAEELFF.

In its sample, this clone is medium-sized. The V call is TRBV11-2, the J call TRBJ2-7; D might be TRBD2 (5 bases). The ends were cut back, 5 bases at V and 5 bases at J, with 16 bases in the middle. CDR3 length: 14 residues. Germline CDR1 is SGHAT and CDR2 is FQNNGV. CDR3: CASSPPVGVHEQYF. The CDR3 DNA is TGTGCCAGCAGCCCCCCGGTCGGGGTCCACGAGCAGTACTTC.

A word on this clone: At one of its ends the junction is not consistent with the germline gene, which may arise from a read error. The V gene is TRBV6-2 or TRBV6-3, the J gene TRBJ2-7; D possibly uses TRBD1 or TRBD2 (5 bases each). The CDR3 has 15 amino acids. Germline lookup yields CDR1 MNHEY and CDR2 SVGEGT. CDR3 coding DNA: TGTGCCAGCAGTCCTCCAGAGGCTGGGACCTACGATCAGTACTTC. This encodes CASSPPEAGTYDQYF.

CDR3 DNA: TGCGCCAGCAGCTTGTCACCTCCCACGTCTAGTCTATATTACGAGCAGTACTTC. Amino acids: CASSLSPPTSSLYYEQYF. The chain has TRBV5-1 and TRBJ2-7, with unresolved D. V was clipped by 1 base and J by 4 bases, with 24 bases between them. This CDR3 contains 18 residues. Germline CDR1 and CDR2: SGHRS and YFSETQ.

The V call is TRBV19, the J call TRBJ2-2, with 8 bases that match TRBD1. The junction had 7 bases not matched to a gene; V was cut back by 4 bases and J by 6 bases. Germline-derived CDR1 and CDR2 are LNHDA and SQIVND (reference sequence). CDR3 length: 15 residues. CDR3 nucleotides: TGTGCCAGTAGTACCACAGGGGGAAGGGCCGGGGAGCTGTTTTTT. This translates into CASSTTGGRAGELFF.

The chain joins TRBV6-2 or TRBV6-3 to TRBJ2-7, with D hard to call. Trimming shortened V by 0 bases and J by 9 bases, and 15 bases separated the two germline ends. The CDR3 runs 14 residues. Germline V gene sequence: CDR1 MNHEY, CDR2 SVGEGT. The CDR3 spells CASSYSMEFAGQYF. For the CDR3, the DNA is TGTGCCAGCAGTTACTCGATGGAATTTGCAGGGCAGTACTTC.

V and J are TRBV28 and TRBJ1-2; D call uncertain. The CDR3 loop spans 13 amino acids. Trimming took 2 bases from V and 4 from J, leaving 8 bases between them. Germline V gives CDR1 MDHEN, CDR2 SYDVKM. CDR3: CASSLISAYGYTF. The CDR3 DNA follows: TGTGCCAGCAGTTTAATTTCCGCCTATGGCTACACCTTC.

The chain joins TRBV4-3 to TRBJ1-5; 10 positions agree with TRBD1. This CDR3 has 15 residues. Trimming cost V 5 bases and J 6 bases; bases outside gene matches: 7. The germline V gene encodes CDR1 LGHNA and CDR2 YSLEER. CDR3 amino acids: CASSWGTGVGQPQHF. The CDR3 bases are TGCGCCAGCAGCTGGGGGACAGGGGTTGGTCAGCCCCAGCATTTT.

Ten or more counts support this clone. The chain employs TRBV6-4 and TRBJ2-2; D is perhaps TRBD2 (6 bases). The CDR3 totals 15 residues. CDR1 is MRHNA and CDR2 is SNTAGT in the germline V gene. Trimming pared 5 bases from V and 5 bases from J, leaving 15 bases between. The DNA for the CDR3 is TGTGCCAGCAGTACCAGCGTAGCGGCGACCGGGGAGCTGTTTTTT. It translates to CASSTSVAATGELFF.

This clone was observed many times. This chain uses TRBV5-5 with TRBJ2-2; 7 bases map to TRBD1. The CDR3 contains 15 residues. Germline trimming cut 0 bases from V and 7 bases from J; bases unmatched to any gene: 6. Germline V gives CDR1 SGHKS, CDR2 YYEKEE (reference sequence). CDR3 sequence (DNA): TGTGCCAGCAGCTTGGCCTTAGGGGGCAGCGGGGAGCTGTTTTTT. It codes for CASSLALGGSGELFF.

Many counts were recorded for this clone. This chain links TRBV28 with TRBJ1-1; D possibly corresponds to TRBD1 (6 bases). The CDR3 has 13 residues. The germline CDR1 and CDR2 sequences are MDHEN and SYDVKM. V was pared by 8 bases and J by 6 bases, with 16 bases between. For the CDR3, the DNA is TGTGCCAGCGGACGGACAGCATATCCTGAAGCTTTCTTT. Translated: CASGRTAYPEAFF.

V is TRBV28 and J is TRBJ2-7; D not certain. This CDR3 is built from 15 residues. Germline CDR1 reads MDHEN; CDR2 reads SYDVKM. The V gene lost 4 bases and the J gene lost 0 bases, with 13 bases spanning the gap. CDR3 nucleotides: TGTGCCAGCAGTTGGAGTGGGTCGGACTCCTACGAGCAGTACTTC. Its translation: CASSWSGSDSYEQYF.

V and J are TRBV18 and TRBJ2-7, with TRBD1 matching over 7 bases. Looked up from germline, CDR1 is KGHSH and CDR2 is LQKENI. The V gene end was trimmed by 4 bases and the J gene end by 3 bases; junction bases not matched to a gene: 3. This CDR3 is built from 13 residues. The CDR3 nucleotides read TGTGCCAGCTCACAAAGACAGGGCTACGAGCAGTACTTC. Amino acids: CASSQRQGYEQYF.

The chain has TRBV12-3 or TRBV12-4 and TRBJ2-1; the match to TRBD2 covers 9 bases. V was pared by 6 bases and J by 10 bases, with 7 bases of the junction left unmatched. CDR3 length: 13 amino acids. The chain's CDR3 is CASRLGREGEQFF. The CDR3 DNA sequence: TGTGCCAGCAGACTCGGGCGGGAGGGGGAGCAGTTCTTC.

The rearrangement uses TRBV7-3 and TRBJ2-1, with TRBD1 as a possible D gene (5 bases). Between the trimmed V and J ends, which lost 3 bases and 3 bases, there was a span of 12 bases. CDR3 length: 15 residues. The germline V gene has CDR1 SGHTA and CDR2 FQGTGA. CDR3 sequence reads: CASSLVRVDYNEQFF. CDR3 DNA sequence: TGTGCCAGCAGCTTGGTCAGGGTGGACTACAATGAGCAGTTCTTC.

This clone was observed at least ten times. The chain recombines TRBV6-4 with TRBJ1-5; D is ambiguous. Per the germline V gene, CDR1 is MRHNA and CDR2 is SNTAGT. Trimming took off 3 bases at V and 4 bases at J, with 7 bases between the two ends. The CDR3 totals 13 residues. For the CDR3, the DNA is TGTGCCAGCAGTGAACGGGAGAATCAGCCCCAGCATTTT. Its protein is CASSERENQPQHF.

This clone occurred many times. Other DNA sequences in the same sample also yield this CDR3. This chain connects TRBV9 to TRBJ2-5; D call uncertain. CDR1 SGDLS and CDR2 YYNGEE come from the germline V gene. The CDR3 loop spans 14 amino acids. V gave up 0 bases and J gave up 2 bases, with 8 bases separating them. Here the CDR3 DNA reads TGTGCCAGCAGCGTAGATTTGAAACAAGAGACCCAGTACTTC. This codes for CASSVDLKQETQYF. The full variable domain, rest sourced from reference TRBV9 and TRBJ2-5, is DSGVTQTPKHLITATGQRVTLRCSPRSGDLSVYWYQQSLDQGLQFLIQYYNGEERAKGNILERFSAQQFPDLHSELNLSSLELGDSALYFCASSVDLKQETQYFGPGTRLLVL.

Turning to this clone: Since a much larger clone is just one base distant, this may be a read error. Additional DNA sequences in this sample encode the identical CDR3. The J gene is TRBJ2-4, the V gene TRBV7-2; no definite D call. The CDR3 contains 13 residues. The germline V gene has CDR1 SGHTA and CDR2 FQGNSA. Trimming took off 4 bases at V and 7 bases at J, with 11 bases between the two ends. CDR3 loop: CASSYPKGNIQYF. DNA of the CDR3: TGTGCCAGCAGCTACCCTAAAGGGAACATTCAGTACTTC.

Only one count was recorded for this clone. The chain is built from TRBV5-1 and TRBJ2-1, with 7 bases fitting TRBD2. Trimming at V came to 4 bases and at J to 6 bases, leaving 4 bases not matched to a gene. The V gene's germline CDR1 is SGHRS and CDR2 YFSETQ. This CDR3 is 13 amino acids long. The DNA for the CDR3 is TGCGCCAGCAGCATCCGCGGGGGCAATGAGCAGTTCTTC. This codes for CASSIRGGNEQFF.